These T cell receptor beta chains were read from a single sample in a study of OX40 agonist ivuxolimab in advanced cancers. Profiling relied on immunoSEQ multiplex PCR, and the TCRdb table lists in-frame clones only, not all of them. The sample lists some 130,000 clones; around 93% were seen once. Here the sequenced sample was CD4+ or CD8+ T cells sorted from blood, taken in a trial of the OX40 agonist ivuxolimab. These receptors originate from an adult with an advanced solid tumor such as melanoma, head and neck, liver or kidney cancer. CDR3s include the opening cysteine and the closing phenylalanine or tryptophan. A D gene is named only where the DNA matches it firmly. The size field is filled for only some rows; it gives once, few, many or a size class.

clone_size	j_call	v_call	d_call	cdr3_nt	cdr3_aa
.	TRBJ1-6	TRBV6-6	.	TGTGCCAGCAGTTATCCCTCGGACTGGGCAGATTCACCCCTCCACTTT	CASSYPSDWADSPLHF
.	TRBJ2-3	TRBV2	TRBD2	TGTGCCAGTCCCCTAGCGGGGGTGGGAGATACGCAGTATTTT	CASPLAGVGDTQYF
.	TRBJ1-1	TRBV27	TRBD1	TGTGCCAGCCGGACGACAGGGATGAACACTGAAGCTTTCTTT	CASRTTGMNTEAFF
.	TRBJ2-2	TRBV7-2	.	TGTGCCAGCAGCTTAGGGGGCGGGACAGCGAACACCGGGGAGCTGTTTTTT	CASSLGGGTANTGELFF
.	TRBJ2-7	TRBV5-4	TRBD1	TGTGCCAGCAGCACCCGGACAGGGACACCCTACGAGCAGTACTTC	CASSTRTGTPYEQYF
few	TRBJ1-4	TRBV27	TRBD1	TGTGCCAGCAGAGAGGGGGCGGTCTCTAATGAAAAACTGTTTTTT	CASREGAVSNEKLFF
.	TRBJ2-2	TRBV12-5	TRBD2	TGTGCTAGTGGTTTGGTGACAGGGTTGGTAGCGGGGGCACACAACACCGGGGAGCTGTTTTTT	CASGLVTGLVAGAHNTGELFF
.	TRBJ1-6	TRBV13	.	TGTGTCAGCAGCTCGTCCTTTTCACCCCTCCACTTT	CVSSSSFSPLHF
.	TRBJ2-1	TRBV29-1	TRBD2	TGCAGCGCGAACCCGGGGGGTGACAATGAGCAGTTCTTC	CSANPGGDNEQFF
.	TRBJ2-5	TRBV10-3	.	TGTGCCATCAGTGGAGTTAACGGTGACCAAGAGACCCAGTACTTC	CAISGVNGDQETQYF
.	TRBJ2-1	TRBV4-2	.	TGTGCCAGCAGCCAAGAGATGCGGATCGAACTCAATGAGCAGTTCTTC	CASSQEMRIELNEQFF
.	TRBJ1-1	TRBV27	.	TGTGCCAGCAGTTTAGGGAGGCTCGCAATAGCTTTCTTT	CASSLGRLAIAFF
.	TRBJ1-2	TRBV7-8	.	TGTGCCAGCAGCTTGACCTATGGCTACACCTTC	CASSLTYGYTF
.	TRBJ1-1	TRBV7-2	TRBD1	TGTGCCAGCAGCATCAGCCGGGGACAGCCCGAAGCTTTCTTT	CASSISRGQPEAFF
.	TRBJ2-7	TRBV10-3	.	TGTGCCACAGGGTACGAGCAGTACTTC	CATGYEQYF
.	TRBJ2-7	TRBV7-9	.	TGTGCCAGCAGCTTAGAAGGAGACAAGAGCTCCTACGAGCAGTACTTC	CASSLEGDKSSYEQYF
.	TRBJ2-3	TRBV1	.	TGCACCAGCAACCAGAGCGGGAGGCCCGCCCCAGATACGCAGTATTTT	CTSNQSGRPAPDTQYF
.	TRBJ2-7	TRBV21-1	.	TGTGCCAGCAGCAAAGAGGGGGAGTTCTTACCCGACGAGCAGTACTTC	CASSKEGEFLPDEQYF
.	TRBJ2-2	TRBV9	.	TGTGCCAGCAGCCTCTCGCCGCGGACCACCGGGGAGCTGTTTTTT	CASSLSPRTTGELFF
.	TRBJ1-2	TRBV4-3	.	TGCGCCAGCAGCCATCCGGGGACGCAAGCTAACTATGGCTACACCTTC	CASSHPGTQANYGYTF
.	TRBJ1-6	TRBV14	TRBD1	TGTGCCAGCAGCCAAGGACAGGGGAGTAATTCACCCCTCCACTTT	CASSQGQGSNSPLHF
.	TRBJ1-1	TRBV7-2	TRBD1	TGTGCCAGCAGCTTAAATGGGGGACAGGAAGCTTTCTTT	CASSLNGGQEAFF
.	TRBJ2-7	TRBV28	TRBD1	TGTGCCAGCAGCTTCCAGGCTTACCGGGACAGAGGCTTCTACGAGCAGTACTTC	CASSFQAYRDRGFYEQYF
.	TRBJ2-7	TRBV5-1	.	TGCGCCAGCAGCTTGGGGGACGGCGCCTACGAGCAGTACTTC	CASSLGDGAYEQYF
.	TRBJ2-1	TRBV19	TRBD2	TGTGCCAGTAGTAAAGCGGGAGGGACATACAATGAGCAGTTCTTC	CASSKAGGTYNEQFF
.	TRBJ2-2	TRBV4-1	.	TGCGCCAGCAGCCAACAACCGGGCTCCAACACCGGGGAGCTGTTTTTT	CASSQQPGSNTGELFF
.	TRBJ1-2	TRBV4-3	.	TGCGCCAGCAGCCAAGTCGGCAGCCCTAACTATGGCTACACCTTC	CASSQVGSPNYGYTF
.	TRBJ1-6	TRBV13	.	TGTGCCAGCAGCTTAGATTGGGGGGCAGTTAATTCACCCCTCCACTTT	CASSLDWGAVNSPLHF
.	TRBJ2-1	TRBV10-3	TRBD2	TGTGCCATCAGTCAGACTAGCGGGAGGGCCCATGAGCAGTTCTTC	CAISQTSGRAHEQFF
.	TRBJ2-7	TRBV5-4	.	TGTGCCAGCAGCCCGGGCCTCGACTACGAGCAGTACTTC	CASSPGLDYEQYF
.	TRBJ2-2	TRBV6-5	.	TGTGCCAGCCGACAGGTTCCTTTTACCGGGGAGCTGTTTTTT	CASRQVPFTGELFF